This paragraph reports one T cell receptor (beta chain). Germline V CDR1 and CDR2: MDHEN, SYDVKM. CDR3 length equals 15 residues. The V and J ends lost 8 bases and 0 bases, in that order; junction bases with no gene match: 5. The data stem from a study of blood T cell repertoires in COVID-19. Method: immunoSEQ multiplex PCR; TCRdb's copy keeps in-frame clones and lacks some. The sample lists about 270,000 clones, about 87% seen once, with 4.1% in the top ten. The chain combines TRBV28 with TRBJ1-4; 8 nucleotides agree with TRBD1. This receptor was obtained from a woman aged 30 to 39 with acute COVID-19. The sequenced sample was PBMCs or T cells enriched from blood (not recorded which). The CDR3 bases are TGTGCCAGCCGGGACAGGACTCCAACTAATGAAAAACTGTTTTTT. Residues: CASRDRTPTNEKLFF.